Listed below are T cell receptor beta chains from one sample, sequenced in a study of T cell changes during pregnancy in multiple sclerosis. Sequenced by immunoSEQ multiplex PCR; TCRdb stores in-frame clones only, minus some. There are tens of thousands of clones in the sample; 75% to 90% occur only once, and about 3.5% lies in the top ten. Sequencing was performed on CD4+ T cells from peripheral blood mononuclear cells, taken in the first trimester of pregnancy. All receptors come from a female donor in good health, enrolled as a control in a pregnancy study. CDR3s include the opening cysteine and the closing phenylalanine or tryptophan. D genes are given only for firm matches. Clone size appears in some rows only: once, few, many, or a class for an expanded clone.

abundance,d_gene,j_gene,v_gene,CDR3nt,CDR3aa
NA,TRBD1,TRBJ2-7,TRBV10-3,TGTGCCATCAGTGTGGGACAGCACCACGAGCAGTACTTC,CAISVGQHHEQYF
NA,TRBD2,TRBJ2-2,TRBV4-1,TGCGCCAGCAGCCAAGCCCCTCTCGGGCGGGGGATGAACACCGGGGAGCTGTTTTTT,CASSQAPLGRGMNTGELFF
NA,NA,TRBJ2-5,TRBV2,TGTGCCAGCGACGGGAGTACGGAGACCCAGTACTTC,CASDGSTETQYF
NA,NA,TRBJ2-3,TRBV6-4,TGTGCCAGCAGTGGCGTCGCTAGCACAGATACGCAGTATTTT,CASSGVASTDTQYF
NA,NA,TRBJ2-5,TRBV5-6,TGTGCCAGCAGCTTGGCGGAAGGGGTCGAGACCCAGTACTTC,CASSLAEGVETQYF
NA,NA,TRBJ1-1,TRBV5-1,TGCGCCAGCAGAAACCAGGGTCGGTGGACTGAAGCTTTCTTT,CASRNQGRWTEAFF
once,NA,TRBJ1-2,TRBV11-2,TGTGCCAGCAGCTTAGGAGGGACATTTGGCTACACCTTC,CASSLGGTFGYTF
NA,TRBD1,TRBJ1-1,TRBV28,TGTGCCAGCCGCCGACAGGGGGCGAGGACTGAAGCTTTCTTT,CASRRQGARTEAFF
NA,TRBD2,TRBJ2-7,TRBV18,TGTGCCAGCTCACCAGGTCTAGCGGGCCACGAGCAGTACTTC,CASSPGLAGHEQYF
once,NA,TRBJ1-5,TRBV29-1,TGCAGCGTTTCCACAGAAACCGGCAATCAGCCCCAGCATTTT,CSVSTETGNQPQHF
few,NA,TRBJ2-1,TRBV5-1,TGCGCCAGCCAAGTTAACCCCGGGTCCTACAATGAGCAGTTCTTC,CASQVNPGSYNEQFF
NA,NA,TRBJ2-1,TRBV4-1,TGCGCCAGCAGCCAAGACCAGGGTGAGCAGTTCTTC,CASSQDQGEQFF
NA,TRBD1,TRBJ2-7,TRBV18,TGTGCCAGCTCACGGGGACAGGGAGGTCCGTCCTACGAGCAGTACTTC,CASSRGQGGPSYEQYF
NA,NA,TRBJ1-5,TRBV6-6,TGTGCCAGCAGACCAGGTGGGGGGAGGCAGCCCCAGCATTTT,CASRPGGGRQPQHF
few,TRBD1,TRBJ2-5,TRBV6-5,TGTGCCAGCTGGGACAGGGGGCAAGAGACCCAGTACTTC,CASWDRGQETQYF
once,TRBD1,TRBJ1-2,TRBV2,TGTGCCAGCAGTGTACAGGGGAGATCTGGCTACACCTTC,CASSVQGRSGYTF
NA,TRBD2,TRBJ2-5,TRBV15,TGTGCCACCACAGCCCGGCCGGGAGGGGAGACCCAGTACTTC,CATTARPGGETQYF
NA,NA,TRBJ2-3,TRBV7-9,TGTGCCAGCAGCTTAGCATTCTCTACGGGTTCAGATACGCAGTATTTT,CASSLAFSTGSDTQYF
few,NA,TRBJ1-5,TRBV2,TGTGCCAGCAGTGAATGGGGAGAGGATCAGCCCCAGCATTTT,CASSEWGEDQPQHF
once,NA,TRBJ1-1,TRBV6-1,TGTGCCAGCCTTACCATGCCAGGGATGAACACTGAAGCTTTCTTT,CASLTMPGMNTEAFF
once,TRBD1,TRBJ2-1,TRBV7-9,TGTGCCAGCAGCGCAGGACAGGACAATGAGCAGTTCTTC,CASSAGQDNEQFF
NA,NA,TRBJ1-4,TRBV6-1,TGTGCCAGCAGCCCCCCGACAGGTCTTAATGAAAAACTGTTTTTT,CASSPPTGLNEKLFF
NA,NA,TRBJ1-6,TRBV7-2,TGTGCCAGCAGCCTCGACAGACTTTCACCCCTCCACTTT,CASSLDRLSPLHF
NA,NA,TRBJ1-5,TRBV19,TGTGCCAGTACCATCGGGGGGAACAATCAGCCCCAGCATTTT,CASTIGGNNQPQHF
NA,TRBD1,TRBJ2-3,TRBV29-1,TGCAGCGGGGGACAGGGGGGAATCACAGATACGCAGTATTTT,CSGGQGGITDTQYF
NA,TRBD1,TRBJ2-1,TRBV7-9,TGTGCCAGCAGCCGGGACAGTCTGAGCTCCTACAATGAGCAGTTCTTC,CASSRDSLSSYNEQFF
NA,TRBD1,TRBJ1-2,TRBV18,TGTGCCAGCACCTGGACAGGGGAGGATGGCTACACCTTC,CASTWTGEDGYTF
NA,NA,TRBJ1-5,TRBV18,TGTGCCAGCTCACCACCGGAGGGTAGCAATCAGCCCCAGCATTTT,CASSPPEGSNQPQHF
NA,TRBD2,TRBJ2-1,TRBV11-1,TGTGCCAGCAGCTTAGCGGGAGGGAATGAGCAGTTCTTC,CASSLAGGNEQFF
once,TRBD1,TRBJ2-7,TRBV19,TGTGCCAGTAGTCCGCGGGACAGGTCGTTCTCCTACGAGCAGTACTTC,CASSPRDRSFSYEQYF
NA,NA,TRBJ2-3,TRBV20-1,TGCAGTGCAAACCGGGATCCTACGCAGTATTTT,CSANRDPTQYF
NA,NA,TRBJ1-1,TRBV28,TGTGCCAGCAGTATCATGAACACTGAAGCTTTCTTT,CASSIMNTEAFF
NA,TRBD1,TRBJ1-2,TRBV5-1,TGCGCCAGCAGCCTGCGGGCAGGGGGCGGGCATGGCTACACCTTC,CASSLRAGGGHGYTF
NA,NA,TRBJ1-4,TRBV6-5,TGTGCCAGCAGAAAGGGGGTGGGGGAAAAACTGTTTTTT,CASRKGVGEKLFF
NA,TRBD2,TRBJ2-1,TRBV5-1,TGCGCCAGCAGCGGACTAGCGGGGGGGCTGTCCTACAATGAGCAGTTCTTC,CASSGLAGGLSYNEQFF
NA,NA,TRBJ1-6,TRBV2,TGTGCCAGCAGGCTACAGATACTTAATTCACCCCTCCACTTT,CASRLQILNSPLHF
NA,NA,TRBJ2-5,TRBV19,TGTGCCAGTAGTAATACCCGCACAGAAGAGACCCAGTACTTC,CASSNTRTEETQYF
once,TRBD1,TRBJ1-1,TRBV18,TGTGCCAGCTCACCTGGAGGGGGCCGGGTAGCTTTCTTT,CASSPGGGRVAFF
NA,TRBD2,TRBJ2-1,TRBV7-9,TGTGCCAGCAGCCTGAGAGGGAGGGGTGAAGACAATGAGCAGTTCTTC,CASSLRGRGEDNEQFF
NA,TRBD2,TRBJ2-3,TRBV9,TGTGCCAGCAGCGTAGGACTAGCGGGTACAGATACGCAGTATTTT,CASSVGLAGTDTQYF
NA,NA,TRBJ2-6,TRBV5-8,TGTGCCAGCACCTTAGGAGGGGCCGGGGCCAACGTCCTGACTTTC,CASTLGGAGANVLTF
NA,NA,TRBJ1-1,TRBV19,TGTGCCAGCCGTAGGGGGGGGGACACTGAAGCTTTCTTT,CASRRGGDTEAFF
NA,TRBD2,TRBJ2-5,TRBV11-2,TGTGCCAGCAGCTACCAAATCGCGGGGGGGGGAGAGACCCAGTACTTC,CASSYQIAGGGETQYF
NA,NA,TRBJ2-5,TRBV5-6,TGTGCCAGCAGCTCGACACCTCGGGAGACCCAGTACTTC,CASSSTPRETQYF
few,NA,TRBJ2-2,TRBV7-7,TGTGCCAGCAGCACGACGGAGGCACTACTTACCGGGGAGCTGTTTTTT,CASSTTEALLTGELFF
NA,TRBD2,TRBJ2-3,TRBV5-1,TGCGCCAGCAGCCTAAGGACTAGCGGGAGCACAGATACGCAGTATTTT,CASSLRTSGSTDTQYF
NA,NA,TRBJ1-1,TRBV5-1,TGCGCCAGCAGCGGGGGGGGAACTGAAGCTTTCTTT,CASSGGGTEAFF
NA,TRBD2,TRBJ2-5,TRBV18,TGTGCCAGCTCACTAGCGGGGGGGCCCAGTCAAGAGACCCAGTACTTC,CASSLAGGPSQETQYF
NA,NA,TRBJ1-2,TRBV29-1,TGCAGCGTTGAAAGCCCCCAAGATTATGGCTACACCTTC,CSVESPQDYGYTF
NA,NA,TRBJ2-3,TRBV9,TGTGCCAGCAGCCCCCCTCTAGGCAGGGCCTACACAGATACGCAGTATTTT,CASSPPLGRAYTDTQYF
NA,NA,TRBJ1-1,TRBV18,TGTGCCAGCTCACCATCCTCGGGGGGTAGAGGAACTGAAGCTTTCTTT,CASSPSSGGRGTEAFF
NA,TRBD2,TRBJ2-3,TRBV9,TGTGCCAGCAGCGTACTAGCGGGAGGGGGTACGCAGTATTTT,CASSVLAGGGTQYF
NA,TRBD1,TRBJ2-1,TRBV29-1,TGCAGCGTTGTTTGGGATAGGGGGCGAAGTGGGAATGAGCAGTTCTTC,CSVVWDRGRSGNEQFF
NA,NA,TRBJ2-1,TRBV6-1,TGTGCCAGCACCCAAGGGGCAGTTTTGAATGAGCAGTTCTTC,CASTQGAVLNEQFF
NA,NA,TRBJ1-2,TRBV29-1,TGCAGCGTTGAAATTGGGACATCGTCCTATGGCTACACCTTC,CSVEIGTSSYGYTF
NA,NA,TRBJ2-7,TRBV4-3,TGCGCCAGCAGCCAAGGGGGGGTCGGCTCCTACGAGCAGTACTTC,CASSQGGVGSYEQYF